These 23 T cell receptor beta chains share one sample of origin, sequenced in a study of CD8 T cells in Susac syndrome. Reverse transcription of roughly 0.5 to 1 ug RNA was carried out with random hexamers. MiXCR, applied by TCRdb to the immunoSEQ multiplex PCR reads, yields one record per CDR3 protein. Of around 170,000 distinct CDR3 sequences listed, 95% are singletons. The sequencing sample was made of CD8+ T cells from PBMCs. The receptors come from a human donor with multiple sclerosis.

The chain carries TRBV30 and TRBJ1-1, with D possibly matching TRBD1 (5 bases). The CDR3 is 14 amino acids. Looked up from germline, CDR1 is GTSNPN and CDR2 is SVGIG (reference sequence). Between the trimmed V and J ends, which lost 3 bases and 1 base, there was a span of 12 bases. CDR3 coding DNA: TGTGCCTGGAGAACCGGGACGGCGAACACTGAAGCTTTCTTT. It specifies CAWRTGTANTEAFF.

The chain couples TRBV12-5 to TRBJ2-2; possibly TRBD1 or TRBD2 for D (5 bases each). Germline loops: CDR1 LGHNT, CDR2 FRNRAP. The CDR3 contains 18 residues. V gave up 0 bases and J gave up 2 bases, with 16 bases separating them. The CDR3 DNA sequence: TGTGCTAGTGGTTTGGTAACATACGGGACGGACAACACCGGGGAGCTGTTTTTT. This translates into CASGLVTYGTDNTGELFF. The entire variable domain, with the rest obtained from reference TRBV12-5 and TRBJ2-2, is as follows: DARVTQTPRHKVTEMGQEVTMRCQPILGHNTVFWYRQTMMQGLELLAYFRNRAPLDDSGMPKDRFSAEMPDATLATLKIQPSEPRDSAVYFCASGLVTYGTDNTGELFFGEGSRLTVL.

DNA of the CDR3: TGTGCCAGCAGCTCCGAGGGACAGGGGGTTTACGAGCAGTACTTC. This codes for CASSSEGQGVYEQYF. This chain joins TRBV13 and TRBJ2-7, with 11 bases that match TRBD1. The trim removed 4 bases at V and 4 bases at J, leaving 6 bases unmatched. The CDR3 extends over 15 amino acids. Germline V gene lookup returns CDR1 PRHDT and CDR2 FYEKMQ (reference sequence).

The rearrangement uses TRBV3-1 and TRBJ2-1; 9 positions match TRBD1. The CDR3 has 16 amino acids. The germline gives CDR1 LGHDT, CDR2 YNNKEL (reference sequence). J lost 7 bases, V lost 4 bases, and 11 bases had no gene match. The CDR3 DNA reads as TGTGCCAGCAGCCCCCTGGACAGGGGCGAACGTAATGAGCAGTTCTTC. Translation gives CASSPLDRGERNEQFF.

The chain combines TRBV3-1 with TRBJ2-5, with 7 bases that match TRBD1. The V segment lost 1 base and the J segment 5 bases; nucleotides outside the gene matches: 19. CDR1 and CDR2 (germline): LGHDT, YNNKEL (reference sequence). The CDR3 contains 19 residues. The CDR3 loop reads CASSQGGRGTGALGETQYF. In DNA, the CDR3 is TGTGCCAGCAGCCAAGGAGGGCGTGGTACAGGGGCCTTAGGGGAGACCCAGTACTTC.

The chain has TRBV5-1 and TRBJ1-2; TRBD1 might be the D (5 bases). With 5 bases removed from V and 4 bases from J, the gap between germline ends came to 12 bases. This CDR3 comprises 13 residues. Germline V CDR1 and CDR2: SGHRS, YFSETQ. CDR3 in amino acids: CASSEGQVYGYTF. The CDR3 nucleotides read TGCGCCAGCAGTGAGGGGCAGGTCTATGGCTACACCTTC.

The chain links TRBV7-9 to TRBJ1-1, with a tentative D call TRBD1 (5 bases). Trimming cost V 7 bases and J 4 bases, with 10 bases left between them. Germline V lookup: CDR1 SEHNR, CDR2 FQNEAQ (reference sequence). This CDR3 has 12 residues. The CDR3 protein is CASTPQGTEAFF. The CDR3 bases are TGTGCCAGCACCCCCCAGGGCACTGAAGCTTTCTTT.

The chain employs TRBV5-6 and TRBJ1-2, with D perhaps matching TRBD1 (6 bases). The CDR3 extends over 13 amino acids. V lost 4 bases to trimming and J lost 4 bases, with 11 bases between them. Looked up from germline, CDR1 is SGHDT and CDR2 is YYEEEE. The CDR3 is CASSTTGSYGYTF. The CDR3 nucleotides read TGTGCCAGCAGCACCACAGGGAGCTATGGCTACACCTTC.

CDR3 sequence (DNA): TGCAGTGCTAGACAACCCAGCCCGACCGATGGCTACACCTTC. It encodes CSARQPSPTDGYTF. The chain joins TRBV20-1 to TRBJ1-2, with no clear D. The CDR3 consists of 14 residues. V lost 2 bases and J lost 6, with 16 bases in between. Germline V CDR1 and CDR2: DFQATT, SNEGSKA (reference sequence).

The rearrangement links TRBV9 to TRBJ1-1; D not resolved. CDR1 is SGDLS, CDR2 YYNGEE, per germline. V was cut by 3 bases and J by 6 bases, with 12 bases left in between. The CDR3 runs 13 residues. The CDR3 spells CASSETYLAEAFF. CDR3 sequence (DNA): TGTGCCAGCAGCGAGACTTATTTGGCTGAAGCTTTCTTT.

The rearrangement joins TRBV7-8 to TRBJ2-2; D may match TRBD1 or TRBD2 (5 bases each). Germline V lookup: CDR1 SGHVS, CDR2 FQNEAQ. The CDR3 spans 16 residues. Trimming left V 5 bases short and J 4 bases short, with 17 bases between. DNA for the CDR3: TGTGCCAGCAGCGTAGGGGACCCGAGCCTCACCGGGGAGCTGTTTTTT. Protein: CASSVGDPSLTGELFF.

This clonotype was observed once. The chain carries TRBV15 and TRBJ2-1, with 10 bases fitting TRBD2. Germline CDR1 LNHNV, CDR2 YYDKDF (reference sequence). There are 20 residues in the CDR3. Germline trimming cut 1 base from V and 5 bases from J; bases unmatched to any gene: 17. The CDR3 protein is CATSRVIRFPRGLADNEQFF. Here the CDR3 DNA reads TGTGCCACCAGCAGAGTTATTCGCTTCCCGCGAGGACTAGCGGACAATGAGCAGTTCTTC.

The V and J genes are TRBV20-1 and TRBJ2-5, with 11 bases matching TRBD2. With V trimmed by 4 bases and J by 5 bases, 15 bases remained unmatched. The CDR3 spans 17 residues. Per the germline V gene, CDR1 is DFQATT and CDR2 is SNEGSKA (reference sequence). The CDR3 DNA reads TGCAGTGCTAAAGGGTTTATAGCGGGAGGGAGCGGTGAGACCCAGTACTTC. It yields the protein CSAKGFIAGGSGETQYF.

V is TRBV29-1 and J is TRBJ2-7, with D possibly being TRBD1 (6 bases). Trimming left V 6 bases short and J 2 bases short, with 17 bases between. Germline-derived CDR1 and CDR2 are SQVTM and ANQGSEA. The CDR3 is made up of 14 amino acids. The CDR3 coding sequence is TGCAGCGTGGCCTTGGAGGACAGCGCCTACGAGCAGTACTTC. Protein product: CSVALEDSAYEQYF.

The CDR3 nucleotides read TGCGCCAGCAGGGGAGGGGACAGCTCCTACAATGAGCAGTTCTTC. It codes for CASRGGDSSYNEQFF. This chain uses TRBV5-1 with TRBJ2-1; D possibly uses TRBD1 or TRBD2 (7 bases each). Trimming stripped 5 bases from V and 0 bases from J, with 12 bases between. Germline V gives CDR1 SGHRS, CDR2 YFSETQ. The CDR3 loop spans 15 amino acids.

CDR3 protein: CASRLSGTGYEQYF. The CDR3 DNA reads TGTGCCAGCAGACTATCCGGTACGGGGTACGAGCAGTACTTC. V and J are TRBV28 and TRBJ2-7; tentative D call: TRBD2 (5 bases). Germline V gene sequence: CDR1 MDHEN, CDR2 SYDVKM. Trimming cost V 6 bases and J 4 bases, with 16 bases left between them. The CDR3 consists of 14 residues.

The V gene is TRBV27, the J gene TRBJ2-1; a possible D gene is TRBD1 (7 bases). The germline V and J ends were trimmed by 6 bases and 8 bases, with 20 bases remaining between them. This CDR3 contains 15 residues. CDR1 and CDR2 from the germline V gene are MNHEY and SMNVEV (reference sequence). The CDR3 DNA reads as TGTGCCAGCAGCCGCGGGGATACAGGGGTATATGAGCAGTTCTTC. Its translation is CASSRGDTGVYEQFF.

The J gene is TRBJ2-1, the V gene TRBV20-1, with a tentative D call TRBD1 (5 bases). CDR3 size: 16 residues. V lost 5 bases and J 3 bases, leaving 20 bases between the germline ends. Germline V gene sequence: CDR1 DFQATT, CDR2 SNEGSKA (reference sequence). This CDR3 is CSAPTTPDSFYNEQFF. In nucleotides, the CDR3 is TGCAGTGCTCCGACGACACCTGACAGTTTCTACAATGAGCAGTTCTTC.

CDR3 residues: CSDLDRGVPNTEAFF. The CDR3 DNA follows: TGCAGCGATCTGGACAGGGGGGTACCGAACACTGAAGCTTTCTTT. The chain has TRBV29-1 and TRBJ1-1, with 10 nucleotides matching TRBD1. The CDR3 sequence is 15 residues long. The V segment lost 7 bases and the J segment 1 base; nucleotides outside the gene matches: 9. Germline assignment: CDR1 SQVTM and CDR2 ANQGSEA.

The chain links TRBV7-8 to TRBJ2-3; no clear D. CDR3 length: 16 residues. Germline CDR1 SGHVS, CDR2 FQNEAQ. V was pared by 5 bases and J by 6 bases, with 21 bases between. CDR3 sequence (DNA): TGTGCCAGCAGCACCGACGCGGAGACCTCTAGGGATACGCAGTATTTT. It codes for CASSTDAETSRDTQYF. The full variable domain, completed using reference TRBV7-8 and TRBJ2-3, is GAGVSQSPRYKVAKRGQDVALRCDPISGHVSLFWYQQALGQGPEFLTYFQNEAQLDKSGLPSDRFFAERPEGSVSTLKIQRTQQEDSAVYLCASSTDAETSRDTQYFGPGTRLTVL.

The chain carries TRBV20-1 and TRBJ2-7; D is unresolved. CDR3 length equals 15 residues. The germline CDR1 and CDR2 sequences are DFQATT and SNEGSKA (reference sequence). V lost 6 bases and J 3 bases, leaving 21 bases between the germline ends. The CDR3: CSAYDDRPLGYEQYF. DNA for the CDR3: TGCAGTGCCTACGATGACCGACCTTTGGGCTACGAGCAGTACTTC.

This clonotype was recorded once. The rearrangement uses TRBV13 and TRBJ2-7; possibly TRBD2 for D (6 bases). V was trimmed by 5 bases and J by 6 bases, leaving 20 bases between them. The CDR3 runs 15 residues. Germline lookup yields CDR1 PRHDT and CDR2 FYEKMQ (reference sequence). The CDR3 loop is CASSHPGEGKAEQYF. Written as DNA, the CDR3 is TGTGCCAGCAGCCACCCGGGAGAGGGGAAGGCCGAGCAGTACTTC.

The genes are TRBV5-6 and TRBJ1-1; D ambiguous. Germline V lookup: CDR1 SGHDT, CDR2 YYEEEE. The CDR3 has 14 amino acids. V lost 0 bases and J 1 base, leaving 7 bases between the germline ends. DNA for the CDR3: TGTGCCAGCAGCTTGGCTCAGCCGAACACTGAAGCTTTCTTT. Amino acids: CASSLAQPNTEAFF. Supplemented by reference TRBV5-6 and TRBJ1-1, the full variable domain reads DAGVTQSPTHLIKTRGQQVTLRCSPKSGHDTVSWYQQALGQGPQFIFQYYEEEERQRGNFPDRFSGHQFPNYSSELNVNALLLGDSALYLCASSLAQPNTEAFFGQGTRLTVV.